This T cell receptor (beta chain) was identified during a study of glioma-infiltrating T cells after dendritic cell vaccination. About the study: Monocyte-derived dendritic cells, cultured 7 to 8 days with IL-4 and GM-CSF, were pulsed with autologous tumor lysate.

Clones were read by immunoSEQ multiplex PCR, and TCRdb kept only the in-frame ones, dropping some. The sample has under 100,000 clones; 70% to 90% are singletons. The TCR originated in a human donor with glioblastoma. This material consisted of blood, taken before dendritic cell vaccination.

In DNA form, the CDR3 reads TGTGCCAGCAGCGTCGGGGGGGTCTCCTACAATGAGCAGTTCTTC. Amino acids: CASSVGGVSYNEQFF. This chain uses TRBV5-6 with TRBJ2-1, with TRBD2 identical over 8 bases. This CDR3 contains 15 residues. V shed 4 bases, J shed 0 bases, and the junction held 3 bases outside the gene matches. Germline assignment: CDR1 SGHDT and CDR2 YYEEEE. The full variable domain, in which reference TRBV5-6 and TRBJ2-1 provide the parts outside the CDR3, is DAGVTQSPTHLIKTRGQQVTLRCSPKSGHDTVSWYQQALGQGPQFIFQYYEEEERQRGNFPDRFSGHQFPNYSSELNVNALLLGDSALYLCASSVGGVSYNEQFFGPGTRLTVL.